One sample yielded the 20 T cell receptor beta chains listed below, sequenced in a study of blood T cell repertoires in COVID-19. The table came from immunoSEQ multiplex PCR; TCRdb's copy has only in-frame clones and leaves some out. Here the sample spans more than 110,000 clones, approximately 85% being singletons. The sequencing input was peripheral blood. These TCRs come from a man aged 45-60 years with acute or convalescent COVID-19.

The chain has TRBV18 and TRBJ1-2; D is ambiguous. Germline V gene sequence: CDR1 KGHSH, CDR2 LQKENI. V lost 0 bases and J lost 2, with 13 bases in between. The CDR3 consists of 16 residues. As DNA, the CDR3 is TGTGCCAGCTCACCACCTACGAACTGGGCAAACTATGGCTACACCTTC. It is translated as CASSPPTNWANYGYTF.

This clone has just a few counts. This sequence joins TRBV10-3 and TRBJ2-7; 7 bases map to TRBD2. Looked up from germline, CDR1 is ENHRY and CDR2 is SYGVKD. The V and J ends lost 6 bases and 7 bases, in that order; junction bases with no gene match: 9. The CDR3 sequence is 13 residues long. For the CDR3, the DNA is TGTGCCATCAGACGGGAGGACTGGGGTGAGCAGTACTTC. It specifies CAIRREDWGEQYF.

The CDR3, as DNA: TGTGCCAGTATCGGACTAGCGGCGTCCTACGAGCAGTACTTC. This encodes CASIGLAASYEQYF. J is TRBJ2-7 and V is TRBV28; 10 bases fit TRBD2. Losses at the gene ends were 9 bases for V and 1 base for J; bases not matched to a gene: 6. Germline V gene lookup returns CDR1 MDHEN and CDR2 SYDVKM. This CDR3 has 14 residues.

The chain is built from TRBV19 and TRBJ1-2; the D gene is possibly TRBD1 (6 bases). The germline V gene encodes CDR1 LNHDA and CDR2 SQIVND (reference sequence). Trimming pared 7 bases from V and 5 bases from J, leaving 14 bases between. CDR3 length: 13 amino acids. The chain's CDR3 is CASNTGLGYGYTF. The CDR3 DNA follows: TGTGCCAGTAACACAGGGCTCGGATATGGCTACACCTTC. The variable domain in full, with the rest retrieved from reference TRBV19 and TRBJ1-2, is DGGITQSPKYLFRKEGQNVTLSCEQNLNHDAMYWYRQDPGQGLRLIYYSQIVNDFQKGDIAEGYSVSREKKESFPLTVTSAQKNPTAFYLCASNTGLGYGYTFGSGTRLTVV.

The chain is built from TRBV23-1 and TRBJ2-7; D is unresolved. Being an ORF, TRBV23-1 has a function that is uncertain. The CDR3 sequence is 14 residues long. Trimming left V 2 bases short and J 3 bases short, with 11 bases between. DNA for the CDR3: TGCGCCAGCAGTCAAGCCCCCCAGATCTACGAGCAGTACTTC. It specifies CASSQAPQIYEQYF.

The rearrangement links TRBV6-6 to TRBJ2-1; 8 bases agree with TRBD2. Unmatched junction bases numbered 6, after V lost 2 bases and J lost 6 bases. Germline CDR1 is MNHNY and CDR2 is SVGAGI (reference sequence). The CDR3 is made up of 15 amino acids. The CDR3 DNA is TGTGCCAGCAGTTACGGCGGGGGGCCAGCCAATGAGCAGTTCTTC. It is translated as CASSYGGGPANEQFF.

V and J are TRBV5-1 and TRBJ2-2, with 10 bases that match TRBD1. The CDR3 spans 15 residues. Per germline, CDR1 SGHRS and CDR2 YFSETQ. J gave up 4 bases and V 4 bases, and 4 bases lay outside the gene matches. CDR3 protein: CASSTGQGITGELFF. The CDR3 coding sequence is TGCGCCAGCAGCACGGGACAGGGGATCACCGGGGAGCTGTTTTTT.

The rearrangement joins TRBV24-1 to TRBJ2-2; D possibly corresponds to TRBD1 (5 bases). CDR1 and CDR2 (germline): KGHDR, SFDVKD. The CDR3 is 15 amino acids. Trimming took 5 bases from V and 1 from J, leaving 10 bases between them. The CDR3 spells CATSVGPVNTGELFF. Here the CDR3 DNA reads TGTGCCACCAGTGTGGGGCCCGTGAACACCGGGGAGCTGTTTTTT.

This clone was recorded only once. J is TRBJ2-2 and V is TRBV18; 8 nucleotides match TRBD1. There are 15 residues in the CDR3. Per the germline V gene, CDR1 is KGHSH and CDR2 is LQKENI. The ends lost 2 bases at V and 4 bases at J; junction bases unmatched: 3. The CDR3 sequence is CASSPTGGFTGELFF. CDR3 nucleotide sequence: TGTGCCAGCTCACCAACAGGGGGGTTCACCGGGGAGCTGTTTTTT.

The chain has TRBV4-1 and TRBJ2-1; 10 bases are a match to TRBD2. The germline V gene has CDR1 MGHRA and CDR2 YSYEKL. CDR3 size: 15 residues. The ends lost 1 base at V and 6 bases at J; junction bases unmatched: 3. CDR3 in DNA: TGCGCCAGCAGCCAAGTAGCGGGAGGTTTCAATGAGCAGTTCTTC. This gives the protein CASSQVAGGFNEQFF.

V is TRBV29-1 and J is TRBJ2-1, with TRBD2 identical over 14 bases. The CDR3 has 18 residues. The trim removed 5 bases at V and 7 bases at J, leaving 16 bases unmatched. Looked up from germline, CDR1 is SQVTM and CDR2 is ANQGSEA. CDR3 nucleotides: TGCAGCGTTTATGGGACTAGCGGGAGTTTAGAGAGGGGAAATGAGCAGTTCTTC. This translates into CSVYGTSGSLERGNEQFF.

A single count supports this clone. This chain connects TRBV4-2 to TRBJ2-3, with D possibly matching TRBD1 (5 bases). V lost 4 bases to trimming and J lost 5 bases, with 13 bases between them. Germline V CDR1 and CDR2: LGHNA, YNFKEQ. The length of the CDR3 is 14 residues. CDR3 DNA sequence: TGTGCCAGCAGCCCCAGGGCACGGGTAGATACGCAGTATTTT. Translation: CASSPRARVDTQYF.

The chain uses TRBV18 and TRBJ2-1, with 8 bases lining up with TRBD2. The CDR3 is made up of 16 amino acids. From germline, CDR1 is KGHSH and CDR2 LQKENI. Trimming cost V 0 bases and J 7 bases; bases outside gene matches: 8. The chain's CDR3 is CASSPPSGVGWNEQFF. CDR3 DNA: TGTGCCAGCTCACCACCTAGCGGGGTAGGGTGGAATGAGCAGTTCTTC. Full variable domain (outside the CDR3, taken from reference TRBV18 and TRBJ2-1): NAGVMQNPRHLVRRRGQEARLRCSPMKGHSHVYWYRQLPEEGLKFMVYLQKENIIDESGMPKERFSAEFPKEGPSILRIQQVVRGDSAAYFCASSPPSGVGWNEQFFGPGTRLTVL.

The genes are TRBV5-4 and TRBJ2-1, with 10 bases aligning to TRBD2. The CDR3 totals 16 residues. Trimming at V came to 7 bases and at J to 2 bases, leaving 9 bases not matched to a gene. Germline V gene lookup returns CDR1 SGHNT and CDR2 YYREEE (reference sequence). Written as DNA, the CDR3 is TGTGCCAGCGGCCCTAGCGGGAGAGGTCCCTACAATGAGCAGTTCTTC. This gives the protein CASGPSGRGPYNEQFF.

The genes are TRBV9 and TRBJ2-7, with a tentative D call TRBD1 (5 bases). The CDR3 spans 14 residues. The V end was cut by 2 bases, the J end by 2 bases, with 11 bases between. Germline CDR1 SGDLS, CDR2 YYNGEE. This CDR3 is CASSVSGQTYEQYF. The CDR3 DNA is TGTGCCAGCAGCGTCTCAGGACAAACCTACGAGCAGTACTTC.

V and J are TRBV7-8 and TRBJ2-5, with 8 bases fitting TRBD2. V was pared by 0 bases and J by 2 bases, with 8 bases of the junction left unmatched. This CDR3 comprises 17 residues. Germline assignment: CDR1 SGHVS and CDR2 FQNEAQ. The CDR3 sequence is CASSLALRGGRQETQYF. CDR3 DNA: TGTGCCAGCAGCTTAGCGCTACGGGGGGGAAGGCAAGAGACCCAGTACTTC. Using reference TRBV7-8 and TRBJ2-5 for the parts outside the CDR3, the full variable domain is GAGVSQSPRYKVAKRGQDVALRCDPISGHVSLFWYQQALGQGPEFLTYFQNEAQLDKSGLPSDRFFAERPEGSVSTLKIQRTQQEDSAVYLCASSLALRGGRQETQYFGPGTRLLVL.

The rearrangement joins TRBV19 to TRBJ1-4; D may be TRBD1 (5 bases). The CDR3 sequence is 14 residues long. With 4 bases removed from V and 8 bases from J, the gap between germline ends came to 14 bases. Germline V gives CDR1 LNHDA, CDR2 SQIVND (reference sequence). The CDR3, as DNA: TGTGCCAGTAGTACATCGGGGGATAGGGAAAAACTGTTTTTT. This translates into CASSTSGDREKLFF.

This sequence joins TRBV5-8 and TRBJ1-6, with 7 bases aligning to TRBD1. Germline V gene data show CDR1 as SGHTS and CDR2 as YDEGEE. The length of the CDR3 is 16 residues. Trimming took 2 bases from V and 2 from J; bases not matched to a gene: 4. Here the CDR3 DNA reads TGTGCCAGCAGCTTCCCGGACAGGACCTATAATTCACCCCTCCACTTT. This sequence encodes CASSFPDRTYNSPLHF. Together with reference TRBV5-8 and TRBJ1-6, the CDR3 gives the full variable domain: EAGVTQSPTHLIKTRGQQATLRCSPISGHTSVYWYQQALGLGLQFLLWYDEGEERNRGNFPPRFSGRQFPNYSSELNVNALELEDSALYLCASSFPDRTYNSPLHFGNGTRLTVT.

The CDR3 loop is CASSDIDRDNTGELFF. The CDR3 DNA sequence: TGTGCCAGCAGCGATATCGACAGGGATAACACCGGGGAGCTGTTTTTT. This chain joins TRBV7-6 and TRBJ2-2; 7 bases fit TRBD1. J gave up 2 bases and V 5 bases, and 8 bases lay outside the gene matches. The CDR3 contains 16 residues. Per germline, CDR1 SGHVS and CDR2 FNYEAQ. The complete variable domain, with remaining parts taken from reference TRBV7-6 and TRBJ2-2, reads GAGVSQSPRYKVTKRGQDVALRCDPISGHVSLYWYRQALGQGPEFLTYFNYEAQQDKSGLPNDRFSAERPEGSISTLTIQRTEQRDSAMYRCASSDIDRDNTGELFFGEGSRLTVL.

The V gene is TRBV2, the J gene TRBJ2-1, with 8 bases fitting TRBD1. V shed 6 bases and J 4 bases; nucleotides not matched to a gene: 8. The CDR3 is made up of 15 amino acids. In germline, CDR1 is SNHLY, CDR2 FYNNEI. The chain's CDR3 is CASSLQGVEYNEQFF. DNA for the CDR3: TGTGCCAGCAGCCTACAGGGGGTGGAGTACAATGAGCAGTTCTTC.